This T cell receptor beta chain was profiled in a study of T cells in Graves' hyperthyroidism and ophthalmopathy. The CDR3 contains 15 residues. The V segment lost 1 base and the J segment 6 bases; nucleotides outside the gene matches: 6. CDR1 SGHAT and CDR2 FQNNGV come from the germline V gene. There were TCR beta CDR3 regions amplified from RNA transcripts. Carried out on the TCR CDR3, a first-round RT-PCR used the HTBI primer set. TCRdb redid the calling of the multiplex PCR reads with MiXCR, one entry per CDR3 protein. The repertoire includes roughly 420,000 distinct CDR3 sequences, about a sixth of them detected once, and around 7% sits in the top ten.

Input material: blood. The sequence came from a woman under 30 with Graves' hyperthyroidism. V gene TRBV11-2 combines with J gene TRBJ2-1, with 7 bases lining up with TRBD2. CDR3 sequence (DNA): TGTGCCAGCAGCTTAGGGGCGGGGGATCCCAATGAGCAGTTCTTC. It encodes CASSLGAGDPNEQFF.